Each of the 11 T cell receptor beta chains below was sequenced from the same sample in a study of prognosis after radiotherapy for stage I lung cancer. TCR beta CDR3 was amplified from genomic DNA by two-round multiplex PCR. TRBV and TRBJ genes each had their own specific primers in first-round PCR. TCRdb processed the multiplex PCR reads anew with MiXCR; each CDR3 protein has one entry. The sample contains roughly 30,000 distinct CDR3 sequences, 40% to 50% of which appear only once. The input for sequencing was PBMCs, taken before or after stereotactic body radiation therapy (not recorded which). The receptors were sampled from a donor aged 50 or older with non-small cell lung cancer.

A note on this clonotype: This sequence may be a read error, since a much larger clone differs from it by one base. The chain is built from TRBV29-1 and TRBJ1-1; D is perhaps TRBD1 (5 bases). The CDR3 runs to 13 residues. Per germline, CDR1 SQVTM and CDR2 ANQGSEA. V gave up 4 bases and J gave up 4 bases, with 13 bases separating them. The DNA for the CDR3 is TGCAGCGTTGCGGGGCGGCTGAGCACTGAAGCTTTCTTT. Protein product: CSVAGRLSTEAFF.

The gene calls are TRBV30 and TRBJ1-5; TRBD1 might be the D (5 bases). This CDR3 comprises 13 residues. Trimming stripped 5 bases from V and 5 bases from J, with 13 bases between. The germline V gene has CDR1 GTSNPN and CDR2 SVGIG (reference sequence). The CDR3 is CAWGKGRYQPQHF. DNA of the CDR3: TGTGCCTGGGGTAAGGGGAGGTATCAGCCCCAGCATTTT.

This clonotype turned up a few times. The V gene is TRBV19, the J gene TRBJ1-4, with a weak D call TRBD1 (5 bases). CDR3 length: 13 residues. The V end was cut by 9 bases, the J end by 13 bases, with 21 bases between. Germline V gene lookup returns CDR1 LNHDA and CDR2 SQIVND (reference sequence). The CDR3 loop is CASSEGGGARLFF. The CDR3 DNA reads TGTGCCAGCTCAGAGGGCGGAGGGGCGAGACTGTTTTTT.

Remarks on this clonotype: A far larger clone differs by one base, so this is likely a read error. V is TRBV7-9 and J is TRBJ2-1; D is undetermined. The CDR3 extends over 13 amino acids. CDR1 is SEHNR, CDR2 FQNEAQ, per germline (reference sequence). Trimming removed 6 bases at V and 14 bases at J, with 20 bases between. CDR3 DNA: TGTGCCAGCAGATGGGCTAGTAAGCTAGAAAAGTTCTTC. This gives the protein CASRWASKLEKFF.

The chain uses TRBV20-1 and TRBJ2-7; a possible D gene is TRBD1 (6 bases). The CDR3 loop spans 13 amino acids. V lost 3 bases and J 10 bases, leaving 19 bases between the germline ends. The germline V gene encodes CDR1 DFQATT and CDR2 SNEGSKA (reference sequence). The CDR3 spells CSASITGLVDQYF. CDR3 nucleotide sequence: TGCAGTGCTAGCATAACAGGGTTAGTCGATCAGTACTTC.

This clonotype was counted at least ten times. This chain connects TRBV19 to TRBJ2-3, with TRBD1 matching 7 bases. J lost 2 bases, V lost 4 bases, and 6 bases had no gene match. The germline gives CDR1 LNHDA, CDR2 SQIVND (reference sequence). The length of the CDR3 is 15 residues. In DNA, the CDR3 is TGTGCCAGTAGTAGGGGACAGCAACACACAGATACGCAGTATTTT. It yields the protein CASSRGQQHTDTQYF.

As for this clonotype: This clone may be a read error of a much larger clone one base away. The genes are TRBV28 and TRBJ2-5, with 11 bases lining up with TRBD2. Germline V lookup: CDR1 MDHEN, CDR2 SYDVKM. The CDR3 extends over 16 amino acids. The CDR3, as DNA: TGTGCCAGGAAAATAGCGGGAGGGCCCAAGCAAGAGACCAAGTACTTC. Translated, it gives CARKIAGGPKQETKYF.

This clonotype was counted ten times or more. The CDR3 nucleotides are TGTGCCAGCAGCTCCCCCTCGGGAGGCGAAAAACTGTTTTTT. Translated, it gives CASSSPSGGEKLFF. The rearrangement links TRBV5-5 to TRBJ1-4; D unclear. The CDR3 sequence is 14 residues long. Germline CDR1 and CDR2: SGHKS and YYEKEE (reference sequence). V lost 3 bases to trimming and J lost 8 bases, with 14 bases between them.

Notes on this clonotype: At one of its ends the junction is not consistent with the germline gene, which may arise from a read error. CDR3 bases: TGTGCCAACAGTTTAGACGCACAGGGGGCTCGTAACTATGGCTACACCTTC. Translation gives CANSLDAQGARNYGYTF. V usage is TRBV6-2 or TRBV6-3 and J usage is TRBJ1-2; 9 bases line up with TRBD1. This CDR3 is 17 amino acids long. From germline, CDR1 is MNHEY and CDR2 SVGEGT.

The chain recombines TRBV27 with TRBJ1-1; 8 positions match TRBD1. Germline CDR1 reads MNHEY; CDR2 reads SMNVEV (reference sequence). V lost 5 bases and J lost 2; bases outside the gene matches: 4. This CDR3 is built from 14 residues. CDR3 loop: CASSVQGANTEAFF. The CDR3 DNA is TGTGCCAGCAGTGTCCAGGGGGCCAACACTGAAGCTTTCTTT.

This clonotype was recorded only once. The CDR3: CASSQRWTAYEQYF. DNA of the CDR3: TGTGCCAGCAGCCAACGTTGGACTGCTTACGAGCAGTACTTC. The V and J genes are TRBV3-1 and TRBJ2-7, with a weak D call TRBD2 (5 bases). This CDR3 region has 14 residues. The germline gives CDR1 LGHDT, CDR2 YNNKEL (reference sequence). V was shortened by 2 bases and J by 4 bases, with 12 bases between the two germline ends.